The 11 T cell receptor beta chains below were found in one sample sequenced in a study of cytomegalovirus exposure and HLA in healthy donors. In the PCR, 60 Vbeta and 13 Jbeta primers were used. Assay: immunoSEQ multiplex PCR; the TCRdb copy retains only in-frame clones and omits some. In total, the table holds about 120,000 clones. Source material: PBMCs. These receptors all stem from a man aged 40-55 years in good health and CMV-seropositive.

The V and J genes are TRBV27 and TRBJ2-7; 10 nucleotides agree with TRBD1. Germline CDR1 is MNHEY and CDR2 is SMNVEV (reference sequence). CDR3 length equals 15 residues. The junction had 7 bases not matched to a gene; V was cut back by 4 bases and J by 4 bases. CDR3 sequence (DNA): TGTGCCAGCAGTTCAGGGACAGGGGATTATTACGAGCAGTACTTC. Translating it yields CASSSGTGDYYEQYF.

The V and J genes are TRBV27 and TRBJ1-2, with 8 bases identical to TRBD1. CDR1 and CDR2 (germline): MNHEY, SMNVEV (reference sequence). V lost 4 bases, J lost 6 bases, and 4 bases stayed unmatched. The CDR3 covers 13 residues. The CDR3 is CASSSQGANGYTF. CDR3 bases: TGTGCCAGCAGTTCTCAGGGGGCGAATGGCTACACCTTC.

This sequence joins TRBV11-2 and TRBJ2-3, with 7 bases lining up with TRBD1. CDR1 is SGHAT and CDR2 is FQNNGV in the germline V gene. The junction had 5 bases not matched to a gene; V was cut back by 5 bases and J by 3 bases. This CDR3 is 14 amino acids long. CDR3: CASSRDSLTDTQYF. In nucleotides, the CDR3 is TGTGCCAGCAGCCGGGACAGCCTAACAGATACGCAGTATTTT.

The chain carries TRBV27 and TRBJ1-4; perhaps TRBD1 as D (5 bases). This CDR3 is built from 13 residues. Between the trimmed V and J ends, which lost 8 bases and 5 bases, there was a span of 12 bases. Germline V gene lookup returns CDR1 MNHEY and CDR2 SMNVEV (reference sequence). The CDR3 region has the DNA TGTGCCAGCGGTGACAGATTCAATGAAAAACTGTTTTTT. Protein: CASGDRFNEKLFF.

The gene calls are TRBV14 and TRBJ2-1; possibly TRBD1 for D (5 bases). The CDR3 loop spans 15 amino acids. The ends were cut back, 4 bases at V and 2 bases at J, with 12 bases in the middle. Germline values: CDR1 SGHDN, CDR2 FVKESK. The CDR3 region is CASSLQVGPYNEQFF. The CDR3, as DNA: TGTGCCAGCAGCCTACAGGTCGGCCCCTACAATGAGCAGTTCTTC.

CDR3 DNA: TGCGCCAGCAGCTTGGCGGGGGGCGACTGGAGGACTGAAGCTTTCTTT. It codes for CASSLAGGDWRTEAFF. This chain links TRBV5-1 with TRBJ1-1; D perhaps matches TRBD1 (6 bases). This CDR3 has 16 residues. Trimming left V 0 bases short and J 5 bases short, with 17 bases between. Germline-derived CDR1 and CDR2 are SGHRS and YFSETQ.

The chain combines TRBV7-9 with TRBJ2-1, with TRBD2 matching over 10 bases. The length of the CDR3 is 15 residues. Germline values: CDR1 SEHNR, CDR2 FQNEAQ (reference sequence). The J segment lost 10 bases and the V segment lost 5 bases, leaving 11 bases of the junction unmatched. CDR3 sequence: CASSPFLAGVGEQFF. As DNA, the CDR3 is TGTGCCAGCAGCCCTTTCCTAGCGGGAGTAGGGGAGCAGTTCTTC.

The chain is built from TRBV5-1 and TRBJ2-3, with 8 bases that match TRBD1. This CDR3 contains 13 residues. J lost 9 bases, V lost 5 bases, and 8 bases had no gene match. CDR1 is SGHRS, CDR2 YFSETQ, per germline. Here the CDR3 DNA reads TGCGCCAGCAGGGGAACAGGGGGTTTAACGCAGTATTTT. The encoded protein is CASRGTGGLTQYF.

CDR3 sequence (DNA): TGTGCCACCAGCAGTGCATCTCAGGGGAGGGTTAATGAAAAACTGTTTTTT. The encoded protein is CATSSASQGRVNEKLFF. This rearrangement joins TRBV15 to TRBJ1-4; weak D call: TRBD1 (6 bases). V was cut by 3 bases and J by 4 bases, with 18 bases left in between. This CDR3 spans 17 amino acids. The germline V gene has CDR1 LNHNV and CDR2 YYDKDF (reference sequence).

The chain uses TRBV4-1 and TRBJ1-2; D possibly corresponds to TRBD1 (5 bases). Trimming took off 0 bases at V and 3 bases at J, with 14 bases between the two ends. This CDR3 has 16 amino acids. Germline CDR1 reads MGHRA; CDR2 reads YSYEKL. CDR3 sequence reads: CASSQDGGRGDYGYTF. Here the CDR3 DNA reads TGCGCCAGCAGCCAAGATGGGGGGAGGGGTGACTATGGCTACACCTTC.

J is TRBJ2-3 and V is TRBV27, with D unclear. This CDR3 spans 13 amino acids. V gave up 3 bases and J gave up 3 bases, with 7 bases separating them. Germline lookup yields CDR1 MNHEY and CDR2 SMNVEV (reference sequence). The CDR3 DNA reads as TGTGCCAGCAGTTTCATCAGGACAGATACGCAGTATTTT. As protein: CASSFIRTDTQYF.